These 29 T cell receptor beta chains were sequenced from one sample in a study of T cells after yellow fever vaccination. TCRdb re-analysed the 5' RACE reads in MiXCR, keeping a single row per CDR3 protein. The sample contains about 550,000 distinct CDR3 sequences, over 15% of which appear only once. The material was PBMCs, obtained 15 days after the yellow fever booster vaccination. All receptors come from a man aged 25 to 45 who received the YFV17D yellow fever vaccine.

In DNA, the CDR3 is TGTGCCAGCAGCCCAGACCGGTCGGAGGCCAACGTCCTGACTTTC. Its translation: CASSPDRSEANVLTF. The chain uses TRBV5-6 and TRBJ2-6, with no clear D. CDR1 is SGHDT, CDR2 YYEEEE, per germline. Trimming pared 4 bases from V and 6 bases from J, leaving 14 bases between. This CDR3 is built from 15 residues.

This clonotype has more than one count but fewer than ten. This sequence joins TRBV12-3 or TRBV12-4 and TRBJ2-2; no firm D call. The CDR3 consists of 15 residues. The V end lost 7 bases, the J end lost 3 bases, and 15 bases lay between the germline ends. The CDR3 region has the DNA TGTGCCAGCACGCTTAGTGGGATAGACACCGGGGAGCTGTTTTTT. Translating gives CASTLSGIDTGELFF.

The V gene is TRBV20-1, the J gene TRBJ2-3; the D is unclear. The germline V and J ends were trimmed by 5 bases and 3 bases, with 21 bases remaining between them. Germline CDR1 DFQATT, CDR2 SNEGSKA (reference sequence). The CDR3 is made up of 16 amino acids. The CDR3 loop reads CSAVINEGSATDTQYF. CDR3 nucleotides: TGCAGTGCTGTTATAAATGAAGGGTCCGCGACAGATACGCAGTATTTT.

The genes are TRBV10-3 and TRBJ1-5; perhaps TRBD1 as D (6 bases). From germline, CDR1 is ENHRY and CDR2 SYGVKD. Trimming pared 4 bases from V and 6 bases from J, leaving 10 bases between. This CDR3 spans 13 amino acids. CDR3 bases: TGTGCCATCAGTGCAGGGGAAGGTCAGCCCCAGCATTTT. This gives the protein CAISAGEGQPQHF.

The chain couples TRBV27 to TRBJ1-4; the D is unclear. The germline CDR1 and CDR2 sequences are MNHEY and SMNVEV (reference sequence). The CDR3 is 14 amino acids. Trimming stripped 3 bases from V and 8 bases from J, with 13 bases between. CDR3: CASSFNPNSEKLFF. DNA of the CDR3: TGTGCCAGCAGTTTTAACCCGAACTCAGAAAAACTGTTTTTT. Full variable domain (missing parts from reference TRBV27 and TRBJ1-4): EAQVTQNPRYLITVTGKKLTVTCSQNMNHEYMSWYRQDPGLGLRQIYYSMNVEVTDKGDVPEGYKVSRKEKRNFPLILESPSPNQTSLYFCASSFNPNSEKLFFGSGTQLSVL.

This clonotype was observed at least ten times. V usage is TRBV2 and J usage is TRBJ1-2; D is possibly TRBD1 (6 bases). V lost 11 bases and J lost 3, with 10 bases in between. CDR1 SNHLY and CDR2 FYNNEI come from the germline V gene. The CDR3 covers 11 residues. The CDR3 reads CAHHRDYGYTF. The CDR3 DNA is TGTGCCCATCACAGGGACTATGGCTACACCTTC.

This clonotype was recorded many times. The V and J genes are TRBV20-1 and TRBJ1-1; D is uncertain. The germline gives CDR1 DFQATT, CDR2 SNEGSKA (reference sequence). The ends were cut back, 5 bases at V and 1 base at J, with 14 bases in the middle. The length of the CDR3 is 14 residues. CDR3 nucleotides: TGCAGTGCTGCGGCAGGCTCGACGAACACTGAAGCTTTCTTT. Protein sequence: CSAAAGSTNTEAFF.

The chain couples TRBV5-4 to TRBJ1-2, with D possibly matching TRBD1 (5 bases). CDR3 length: 11 residues. The germline gives CDR1 SGHNT, CDR2 YYREEE (reference sequence). V was cut by 2 bases and J by 8 bases, with 7 bases left in between. DNA for the CDR3: TGTGCCAGCAGCTTCAGGGAGGGCTACACCTTC. This encodes CASSFREGYTF.

The J gene is TRBJ2-7, the V gene TRBV27; TRBD2 matches at 12 bases. The junction had 6 bases not matched to a gene; V was cut back by 2 bases and J by 1 base. Germline assignment: CDR1 MNHEY and CDR2 SMNVEV (reference sequence). The CDR3 consists of 17 residues. CDR3 coding DNA: TGTGCCAGCAGTTTAGTACTAGCGGGAGGAGGGTCCTACGAGCAGTACTTC. Translating gives CASSLVLAGGGSYEQYF.

The rearrangement joins TRBV6-2 or TRBV6-3 to TRBJ2-1; weak D call: TRBD1 (6 bases). The germline V and J ends were trimmed by 6 bases and 5 bases, with 23 bases remaining between them. The CDR3 spans 17 residues. Germline V gene lookup returns CDR1 MNHEY and CDR2 SVGEGT. Here the CDR3 DNA reads TGTGCCAGCAGCCACGGGACACGCAAGGGCGCCGACAATGAGCAGTTCTTC. Translation gives CASSHGTRKGADNEQFF.

This sequence joins TRBV14 and TRBJ2-1; D is possibly TRBD1 or TRBD2 (5 bases each). CDR3 length: 16 amino acids. V lost 3 bases and J 7 bases, leaving 19 bases between the germline ends. CDR1 and CDR2 (germline): SGHDN, FVKESK. CDR3 in amino acids: CASSHTGSRRWNEQFF. The CDR3 coding sequence is TGTGCCAGCAGCCACACAGGTAGCAGGAGGTGGAATGAGCAGTTCTTC.

The chain uses TRBV28 and TRBJ2-3; 8 nucleotides agree with TRBD2. CDR1 is MDHEN, CDR2 SYDVKM, per germline. The CDR3 sequence is 16 residues long. After removal of 3 bases from V and 4 bases from J, the junction contained 9 bases not matched to a gene. Here the CDR3 reads CASSLISGNLADTQYF. Here the CDR3 DNA reads TGTGCCAGCAGTTTGATTAGCGGGAATTTGGCAGATACGCAGTATTTT.

This clonotype was recorded many times. The chain carries TRBV7-2 and TRBJ2-5; D unclear. CDR1 is SGHTA, CDR2 FQGNSA, per germline. The CDR3 is 11 residues long. V was cut by 6 bases and J by 5 bases, with 7 bases left in between. CDR3 protein: CASRSGETQYF. Here the CDR3 DNA reads TGTGCCAGCAGGTCCGGGGAGACCCAGTACTTC.

The chain employs TRBV6-5 and TRBJ2-7, with 7 bases fitting TRBD2. CDR3 length: 12 amino acids. V shed 7 bases, J shed 3 bases, and the junction held 3 bases outside the gene matches. CDR1 and CDR2 from the germline V gene are MNHEY and SVGAGI. CDR3 region: CASTGGFYEQYF. CDR3 DNA sequence: TGTGCCAGCACCGGGGGGTTCTACGAGCAGTACTTC.

About this clonotype itself: Its ends do not fully match the called genes, so a read error is possible. The chain combines TRBV7-9 with TRBJ2-5, with D perhaps TRBD2 (5 bases). This CDR3 region has 14 residues. From germline, CDR1 is SEHNR and CDR2 FQNEAQ (reference sequence). CDR3 coding DNA: TGTGCCAGCAGCTTAATAAAGCCCGGGGAGACCCATTACTTC. Protein sequence: CASSLIKPGETHYF.

The chain joins TRBV7-9 to TRBJ2-7; no clear D gene. The CDR3 is 13 amino acids. CDR1 and CDR2 from the germline V gene are SEHNR and FQNEAQ (reference sequence). V gave up 4 bases and J gave up 3 bases, with 10 bases separating them. In nucleotides, the CDR3 is TGTGCCAGCAGCTCGGACCTGAACTACGAGCAGTACTTC. Amino acid sequence: CASSSDLNYEQYF.

This clonotype has more than one count but fewer than ten. J is TRBJ2-7 and V is TRBV21-1. TRBV21-1 counts as a pseudogene. The CDR3 is 14 amino acids. The CDR3, as DNA: TGTGCCAGCAGCAGCCATCGACACAGCTACGAGCAGTACTTC. It specifies CASSSHRHSYEQYF.

This clonotype occurred a few times. This sequence joins TRBV25-1 and TRBJ2-7, with D tentatively TRBD2 (6 bases). The CDR3 sequence is 14 residues long. CDR1 and CDR2 (germline): MGHDK, SYGVNS. V gave up 4 bases and J gave up 6 bases, with 16 bases separating them. CDR3 DNA: TGTGCCAGCAGTGTCCACAGCATGGGGGGCGAGCAGTACTTC. It is translated as CASSVHSMGGEQYF.

V is TRBV19 and J is TRBJ2-2; a weak D match, TRBD1 (6 bases). Germline V gives CDR1 LNHDA, CDR2 SQIVND (reference sequence). This CDR3 is 16 amino acids long. Trimming removed 6 bases at V and 1 base at J, with 15 bases between. The CDR3 loop is CASSFRQDLNTGELFF. The CDR3 region has the DNA TGTGCCAGTAGCTTTAGACAGGATTTGAACACCGGGGAGCTGTTTTTT.

V usage is TRBV7-9 and J usage is TRBJ2-7, with 7 bases lining up with TRBD1. Trimming at V came to 3 bases and at J to 9 bases, leaving 11 bases not matched to a gene. Germline CDR1 SEHNR, CDR2 FQNEAQ (reference sequence). The CDR3 runs 14 residues. The chain's CDR3 is CASSLAGRGRTQYF. CDR3 DNA sequence: TGTGCCAGCAGCTTGGCCGGCAGGGGGAGAACGCAGTACTTC.

The chain joins TRBV9 to TRBJ2-5, with a tentative D call TRBD2 (6 bases). V was cut by 2 bases and J by 5 bases, with 16 bases left in between. This CDR3 has 15 residues. Germline lookup yields CDR1 SGDLS and CDR2 YYNGEE. CDR3 in amino acids: CASSVGGAQYETQYF. CDR3 coding DNA: TGTGCCAGCAGCGTGGGCGGGGCACAGTACGAGACCCAGTACTTC. Variable domain in full (rest from reference TRBV9 and TRBJ2-5): DSGVTQTPKHLITATGQRVTLRCSPRSGDLSVYWYQQSLDQGLQFLIQYYNGEERAKGNILERFSAQQFPDLHSELNLSSLELGDSALYFCASSVGGAQYETQYFGPGTRLLVL.

The rearrangement uses TRBV4-3 and TRBJ1-4; possible D gene TRBD1, 5 bases. Germline values: CDR1 LGHNA, CDR2 YSLEER. The CDR3 contains 16 residues. The V and J ends lost 0 bases and 8 bases respectively, with 16 bases between them. The CDR3 DNA reads TGCGCCAGCAGCCAAGAAGGGTCGGGGACGCCGGAAAAACTGTTTTTT. Translated: CASSQEGSGTPEKLFF.

The rearrangement links TRBV5-1 to TRBJ2-3, with 8 bases fitting TRBD2. V shed 4 bases, J shed 4 bases, and the junction held 5 bases outside the gene matches. CDR1 is SGHRS and CDR2 is YFSETQ in the germline V gene. CDR3 length: 14 residues. CDR3 residues: CASSKGTSADTQYF. CDR3 in DNA: TGCGCCAGCAGCAAAGGGACTAGTGCAGATACGCAGTATTTT.

This clonotype has only a few counts. The rearrangement uses TRBV20-1 and TRBJ2-2; D might be TRBD1 (6 bases). CDR1 DFQATT and CDR2 SNEGSKA come from the germline V gene (reference sequence). Trimming removed 1 base at V and 6 bases at J, with 9 bases between. The CDR3 is made up of 13 amino acids. The CDR3 DNA sequence: TGCAGTGCTAGAGGAGGGGGTTCCGGGGAGCTGTTTTTT. This translates into CSARGGGSGELFF.

This chain connects TRBV29-1 to TRBJ2-4; TRBD1 matches 7 bases. This CDR3 contains 12 residues. J gave up 7 bases and V 4 bases, and 4 bases lay outside the gene matches. Per germline, CDR1 SQVTM and CDR2 ANQGSEA. The DNA of the CDR3 is TGCAGCGTTGTCCAGGGGGTGAACATTCAGTACTTC. As protein: CSVVQGVNIQYF.

This clonotype was detected a few times. The rearrangement links TRBV20-1 to TRBJ2-1; weak D call: TRBD1 (5 bases). The CDR3 consists of 11 residues. V lost 8 bases and J 8 bases, leaving 13 bases between the germline ends. CDR1 is DFQATT and CDR2 is SNEGSKA in the germline V gene (reference sequence). The CDR3 nucleotides are TGCAGTCTTAGGACATCCCATGAGCAGTTCTTC. It translates to CSLRTSHEQFF.

The chain uses TRBV12-3 or TRBV12-4 and TRBJ2-6; D ambiguous. The V end lost 3 bases, the J end lost 1 base, and 7 bases lay between the germline ends. CDR3 length: 15 residues. The DNA of the CDR3 is TGTGCCAGCAGTTTTGGTTGGTCTGGGGCCAACGTCCTGACTTTC. Its translation is CASSFGWSGANVLTF.

Only a few counts were recorded for this clonotype. The chain employs TRBV10-3 and TRBJ2-7, with D perhaps TRBD2 (5 bases). The CDR3 loop spans 16 amino acids. Germline V gives CDR1 ENHRY, CDR2 SYGVKD. V dropped 2 bases and J dropped 3 bases, with 17 bases sitting between them. Here the CDR3 reads CAISEDKERKDYEQYF. CDR3 bases: TGTGCCATCAGTGAGGACAAAGAGCGGAAAGACTACGAGCAGTACTTC.

The genes are TRBV20-1 and TRBJ1-2; D gene uncertain. From germline, CDR1 is DFQATT and CDR2 SNEGSKA (reference sequence). V was trimmed by 0 bases and J by 6 bases, leaving 11 bases between them. There are 13 residues in the CDR3. In nucleotides, the CDR3 is TGCAGTGCTAGAGATCGATCCCCTAATGGCTACACCTTC. It translates to CSARDRSPNGYTF.